Listed here is a single TCR beta chain. The data stem from a study of control samples from healthy donors and cancer patients. The CDR3 extends over 12 amino acids. CDR1 and CDR2 from the germline V gene are SGHAT and FQDESV (reference sequence). V was clipped by 3 bases and J by 1 base, with 3 bases between them. Sequencing was performed with immunoSEQ multiplex PCR; in TCRdb, only in-frame clones are kept and a portion is missing. Among roughly 95,000 clones listed, around 90% were seen once. The V gene is TRBV11-1, the J gene TRBJ1-1; D gene uncertain. Sequenced sample: blood. The receptor was derived from a young man in good health. The CDR3 bases are TGTGCCAGCAGCTTTGCGAACACTGAAGCTTTCTTT. It yields the protein CASSFANTEAFF.